Each of the 5 T cell receptor beta chains below was sequenced from the same sample in a study of memory CD4+ T cells and cytomegalovirus serostatus (dated by TCRdb to between 2018 and 2021). The protocol used for the library was the immunoSEQ multiplex PCR assay. Not all clones reach the TCRdb copy of this immuneACCESS table, which keeps in-frame sequences only. Checked studies attribute under half of the gap to unresolved V genes and leave the rest unexplained. The sample table holds roughly 50,000 clones, of which roughly 85% were seen once. About 0.48% of the sample is held by the ten biggest clonotypes. Single viable CD3+CD4+CD8-CD45RO+ cells were sorted as memory CD4+ T cells on a FACSAria II. Sequencing was carried out using memory CD4+ T cells from blood. Every receptor here comes from an adult in good health and CMV-seronegative. Some clones in this sample may be carry-over from other donors' samples.

This clone has a handful of counts. This chain links TRBV5-1 with TRBJ1-1; TRBD1 matches 9 bases. The CDR3 has 16 amino acids. With 4 bases clipped from V and 0 bases from J, the junction kept 7 bases outside the gene matches. CDR1 SGHRS and CDR2 YFSETQ come from the germline V gene. CDR3 coding DNA: TGCGCCAGCAGCGCGGGACAGGGCCTCATGAACACTGAAGCTTTCTTT. Translated, it gives CASSAGQGLMNTEAFF.

The chain employs TRBV5-1 and TRBJ2-7; D possibly corresponds to TRBD2 (5 bases). Trimming shortened V by 4 bases and J by 2 bases, and 13 bases separated the two germline ends. CDR1 SGHRS and CDR2 YFSETQ come from the germline V gene. The CDR3 extends over 14 amino acids. DNA of the CDR3: TGCGCCAGCAGCCACCCGGGAACCCCCTACGAGCAGTACTTC. Protein product: CASSHPGTPYEQYF.

The chain links TRBV9 to TRBJ2-1; tentatively, D is TRBD1 (6 bases). This CDR3 spans 14 amino acids. Germline-derived CDR1 and CDR2 are SGDLS and YYNGEE. Trimming shortened V by 0 bases and J by 10 bases, and 14 bases separated the two germline ends. The CDR3 DNA is TGTGCCAGCAGCGTAGGTCCAGGGGCGGCCGAGCAGTTCTTC. Translated: CASSVGPGAAEQFF.

The table lists this clone with a count of one. The chain has TRBV28 and TRBJ1-5; tentative D call: TRBD1 (6 bases). CDR1 and CDR2 (germline): MDHEN, SYDVKM. Between the trimmed V and J ends, which lost 4 bases and 2 bases, there was a span of 12 bases. The CDR3 totals 15 residues. The CDR3 protein is CASSSPRGRNQPQHF. CDR3 nucleotide sequence: TGTGCCAGCAGTTCCCCGCGGGGGCGCAATCAGCCCCAGCATTTT.

The CDR3 DNA is TGTGCCAGTAGTAAAAAAGGGGGCTTCGACGAGCAGTACTTC. It encodes CASSKKGGFDEQYF. The chain is built from TRBV19 and TRBJ2-7; 7 bases are shared with TRBD1. The CDR3 spans 14 residues. Germline CDR1 reads LNHDA; CDR2 reads SQIVND (reference sequence). V was clipped by 4 bases and J by 5 bases; unmatched bases: 8.